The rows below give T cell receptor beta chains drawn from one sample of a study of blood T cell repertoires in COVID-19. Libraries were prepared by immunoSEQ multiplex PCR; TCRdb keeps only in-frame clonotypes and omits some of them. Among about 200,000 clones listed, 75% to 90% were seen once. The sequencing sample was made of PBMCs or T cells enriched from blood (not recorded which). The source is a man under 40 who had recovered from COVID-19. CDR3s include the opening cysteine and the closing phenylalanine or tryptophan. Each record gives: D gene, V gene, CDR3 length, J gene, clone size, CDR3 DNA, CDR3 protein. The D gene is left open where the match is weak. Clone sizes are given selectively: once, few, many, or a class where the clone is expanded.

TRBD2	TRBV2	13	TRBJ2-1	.	TGTGCCAGCAGTGGAACGACTAGCGGACAGCAGTTCTTC	CASSGTTSGQQFF
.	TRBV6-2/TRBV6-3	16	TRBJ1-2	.	TGTGCCAGCAGTTACTCACTTATGGGGCGCGGGAATGGCTACACCTTC	CASSYSLMGRGNGYTF
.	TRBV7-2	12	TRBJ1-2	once	TGTGCCAGCAGCTTAGAACACCTTGGCTACACCTTC	CASSLEHLGYTF
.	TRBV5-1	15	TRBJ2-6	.	TGCGCCAGCAGTACGAGTAGCTCTGGGGCCAACGTCCTGACTTTC	CASSTSSSGANVLTF
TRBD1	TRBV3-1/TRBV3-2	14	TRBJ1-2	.	TGTGCCAGCAGCCCCCCGGGACAGGGTCGGGGCTACACCTTC	CASSPPGQGRGYTF
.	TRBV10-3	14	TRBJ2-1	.	TGTGCCATCAGCGCGGGGGCACCATACAATGAGCAGTTCTTC	CAISAGAPYNEQFF
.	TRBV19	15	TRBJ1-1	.	TGTGCCAGTAGTATTCGTCGCGGGCCGAACACTGAAGCTTTCTTT	CASSIRRGPNTEAFF
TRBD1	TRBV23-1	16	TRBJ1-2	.	TGCGCCAGCAGCGGGGACAGGGAGGGTGGTAACTATGGCTACACCTTC	CASSGDREGGNYGYTF
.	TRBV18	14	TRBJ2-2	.	TGTGCCAGCTCCTACAGGGAGAACACCGGGGAGCTGTTTTTT	CASSYRENTGELFF
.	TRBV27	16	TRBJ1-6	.	TGTGCCAGCAGTGCCACTAGGACTGTGTATAATTCACCCCTCCACTTT	CASSATRTVYNSPLHF
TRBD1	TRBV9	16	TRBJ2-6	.	TGTGCCAGCAGCCCTTTACAGGGGCTTGGGGCCAACGTCCTGACTTTC	CASSPLQGLGANVLTF
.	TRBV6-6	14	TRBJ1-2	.	TGTGCCAGCAGCCTGACGACAGCAAACTATGGCTACACCTTC	CASSLTTANYGYTF
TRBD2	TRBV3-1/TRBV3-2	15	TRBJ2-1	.	TGTGCCAGCAGCCAATACGGGGGGGCCTACAATGAGCAGTTCTTC	CASSQYGGAYNEQFF
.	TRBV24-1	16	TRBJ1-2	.	TGTGCCACCAGTGATTCACGATGGACAAAGAACTATGGCTACACCTTC	CATSDSRWTKNYGYTF
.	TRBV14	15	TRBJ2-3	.	TGTGCCAGCAGCCAAGTCGCGGGCTCCACAGATACGCAGTATTTT	CASSQVAGSTDTQYF
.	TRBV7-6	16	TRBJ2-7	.	TGTGCCAGCAGCGCCCAAGGGACACCGAGCGTGGGCGAGCAGTACTTC	CASSAQGTPSVGEQYF
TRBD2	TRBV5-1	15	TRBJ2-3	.	TGCGCCAGCAGCATGACTAGCGGAAGCACAGATACGCAGTATTTT	CASSMTSGSTDTQYF
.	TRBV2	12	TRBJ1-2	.	TGTGCCAGCAGTGACAGGAACTATGGCTACACCTTC	CASSDRNYGYTF
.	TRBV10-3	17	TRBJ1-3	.	TGTGCCATCAGTGGGTGGCATGCTGACTACTCTGGAAACACCATATATTTT	CAISGWHADYSGNTIYF
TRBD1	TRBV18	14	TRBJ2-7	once	TGTGCCAGCACCGCCGGGACAGGGTCCTACGAGCAGTACTTC	CASTAGTGSYEQYF
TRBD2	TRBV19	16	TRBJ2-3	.	TGTGCCAGTAGTAGGACTAGCGGGAGAGGAACAGATACGCAGTATTTT	CASSRTSGRGTDTQYF
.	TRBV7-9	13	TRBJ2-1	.	TGTGCCAGCAGCTTAGCCCCGGGAGTTGAGCAGTTCTTC	CASSLAPGVEQFF
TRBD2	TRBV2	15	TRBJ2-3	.	TGTGCCAGCAGTGGTTTCGGGGGGGCCGTAGATACGCAGTATTTT	CASSGFGGAVDTQYF
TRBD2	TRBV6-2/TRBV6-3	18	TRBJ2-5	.	TGTGCCAGCAGTTGGACTAGCGGGAGAGGTGGGGACCAAGAGACCCAGTACTTC	CASSWTSGRGGDQETQYF
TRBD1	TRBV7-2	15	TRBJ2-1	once	TGTGCCAGCAGCGTCGGGACAGCTTCCTACAATGAGCAGTTCTTC	CASSVGTASYNEQFF
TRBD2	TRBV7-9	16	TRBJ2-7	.	TGTGCCAGTACCAAAGGACGCCCGGGACTAGAGGTCGAGCAGTACTTC	CASTKGRPGLEVEQYF
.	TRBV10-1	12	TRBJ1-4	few	TGCGCCAGCAGTGAGAACTTGAGGGAACTGTTTTTT	CASSENLRELFF
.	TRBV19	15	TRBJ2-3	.	TGTGCCAGTAGTATCCCTAGGGGAGGAACAGATACGCAGTATTTT	CASSIPRGGTDTQYF
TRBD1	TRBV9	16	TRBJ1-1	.	TGTGCCAGCAGCGCTCAGGGGGCCAGAATGAACACTGAAGCTTTCTTT	CASSAQGARMNTEAFF
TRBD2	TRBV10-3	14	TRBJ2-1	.	TGTGCCATCAGTGAGCCGGGGACTAGTATTGAGCAGTTCTTC	CAISEPGTSIEQFF
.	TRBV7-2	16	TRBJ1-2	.	TGTGCCAGCAGCTTAGAACGGGGGGCGGTAGGGGATGGCTACACCTTC	CASSLERGAVGDGYTF
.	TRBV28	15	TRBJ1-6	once	TGTGCCAGCAGGGGAGATACAGGGCTCGGCTCACCCCTCCACTTT	CASRGDTGLGSPLHF
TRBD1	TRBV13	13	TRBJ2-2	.	TGTGCCAACAACAGGGGGGACACCGGGGAGCTGTTTTTT	CANNRGDTGELFF
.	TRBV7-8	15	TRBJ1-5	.	TGTGCCAGCAGCCTAGGGGCAAATAGCAATCAGCCCCAGCATTTT	CASSLGANSNQPQHF
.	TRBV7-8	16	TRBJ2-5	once	TGTGCCAGCAGCTTAGGAGACAGGGGACTACAAGAGACCCAGTACTTC	CASSLGDRGLQETQYF
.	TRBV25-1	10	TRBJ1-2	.	TGTGCCACCGAAGGCCGGGACTACACCTTC	CATEGRDYTF
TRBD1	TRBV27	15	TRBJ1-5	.	TGTGCCAGCAGAAACAGGGGCCGGGGCAATCAGCCCCAGCATTTT	CASRNRGRGNQPQHF